Following are 27 T cell receptor beta chains from one sample sequenced in a study of blood T cell repertoires in COVID-19. Sequencing was performed with immunoSEQ multiplex PCR; in TCRdb, only in-frame clones are kept and a portion is missing. The data hold 50,000 to 75,000 clones, with around 77% observed a single time. The sequencing input was peripheral blood. These TCRs come from a man aged 80 or over with active or convalescent COVID-19.

The chain combines TRBV2 with TRBJ1-4; D unresolved. The CDR3 loop spans 16 amino acids. Germline CDR1 and CDR2: SNHLY and FYNNEI. Trimming took 0 bases from V and 7 from J, leaving 15 bases between them. The chain's CDR3 is CASSEARGGRIEKLFF. CDR3 bases: TGTGCCAGCAGTGAAGCAAGAGGAGGGCGGATTGAAAAACTGTTTTTT.

Here the CDR3 DNA reads TGTGCCAGCAGCTTACAGGGCGATCAGCCCCAGCATTTT. Its protein is CASSLQGDQPQHF. The chain uses TRBV7-8 and TRBJ1-5; tentatively, D is TRBD1 (5 bases). This CDR3 contains 13 residues. From germline, CDR1 is SGHVS and CDR2 FQNEAQ. V was cut by 2 bases and J by 5 bases, with 7 bases left in between.

V is TRBV11-2 and J is TRBJ2-5; a weak D match, TRBD2 (6 bases). The germline V and J ends were trimmed by 3 bases and 4 bases, with 12 bases remaining between them. This CDR3 is 14 amino acids long. CDR1 and CDR2 (germline): SGHAT, FQNNGV. CDR3 DNA: TGTGCCAGCAGCTTCGCGGGGTCCCGAGAGACCCAGTACTTC. It specifies CASSFAGSRETQYF. Looking up the rest from reference TRBV11-2 and TRBJ2-5 gives the full variable domain: EAGVAQSPRYKIIEKRQSVAFWCNPISGHATLYWYQQILGQGPKLLIQFQNNGVVDDSQLPKDRFSAERLKGVDSTLKIQPAKLEDSAVYLCASSFAGSRETQYFGPGTRLLVL.

This rearrangement joins TRBV6-6 to TRBJ2-1; 10 bases fit TRBD2. The V segment lost 10 bases and the J segment 9 bases; nucleotides outside the gene matches: 18. The germline CDR1 and CDR2 sequences are MNHNY and SVGAGI (reference sequence). This CDR3 region has 16 residues. In DNA, the CDR3 is TGTGCCACTCGCCTCGAGCGGGGGGGCTTTAACAGTGAGCAGTTCTTC. Translating it yields CATRLERGGFNSEQFF.

This chain uses TRBV10-1 with TRBJ2-1; D possibly corresponds to TRBD2 (7 bases). The CDR3 contains 15 residues. Trimming shortened V by 6 bases and J by 4 bases, and 16 bases separated the two germline ends. The germline gives CDR1 WNHNN, CDR2 SYGVQD (reference sequence). CDR3 loop: CASSPWGGLYNEQFF. The CDR3 DNA follows: TGCGCCAGCAGCCCCTGGGGGGGCCTATACAATGAGCAGTTCTTC.

The chain recombines TRBV5-1 with TRBJ1-4; 7 bases map to TRBD1. This CDR3 is 15 amino acids long. Trimming removed 2 bases from V and 4 bases from J; junction bases left unmatched: 5. Germline V CDR1 and CDR2: SGHRS, YFSETQ. CDR3 nucleotide sequence: TGCGCCAGCAGCTTCCGGGACAGCAGTAATGAAAAACTGTTTTTT. This encodes CASSFRDSSNEKLFF. Together with reference TRBV5-1 and TRBJ1-4, the CDR3 gives the full variable domain: KAGVTQTPRYLIKTRGQQVTLSCSPISGHRSVSWYQQTPGQGLQFLFEYFSETQRNKGNFPGRFSGRQFSNSRSEMNVSTLELGDSALYLCASSFRDSSNEKLFFGSGTQLSVL.

The chain combines TRBV6-5 with TRBJ2-3; D call uncertain. Per germline, CDR1 MNHEY and CDR2 SVGAGI. V dropped 0 bases and J dropped 0 bases, with 10 bases sitting between them. The CDR3 runs 16 residues. In DNA, the CDR3 is TGTGCCAGCAGTTACTCCCCCCTACCTAGCACAGATACGCAGTATTTT. It yields the protein CASSYSPLPSTDTQYF.

The chain employs TRBV18 and TRBJ2-3; 8 bases align to TRBD1. The trim removed 8 bases at V and 3 bases at J, leaving 10 bases unmatched. This CDR3 region has 15 residues. Germline-derived CDR1 and CDR2 are KGHSH and LQKENI. Here the CDR3 reads CASPEDRARTDTQYF. The CDR3 DNA sequence: TGTGCCAGCCCAGAGGACAGGGCGAGGACAGATACGCAGTATTTT.

The rearrangement uses TRBV5-1 and TRBJ1-3, with D hard to call. Germline assignment: CDR1 SGHRS and CDR2 YFSETQ. Trimming pared 0 bases from V and 4 bases from J, leaving 14 bases between. The CDR3 sequence is 16 residues long. Here the CDR3 DNA reads TGCGCCAGCAGCTTGGAGTTCCCGGGTTTCGGAAACACCATATATTTT. Its translation is CASSLEFPGFGNTIYF.

J is TRBJ2-1 and V is TRBV6-5; 7 bases agree with TRBD2. CDR3 length equals 15 residues. V dropped 10 bases and J dropped 0; count of bases not matched to a gene: 9. From germline, CDR1 is MNHEY and CDR2 SVGAGI. In DNA, the CDR3 is TGTGCCACCCGCCTAGCGGTTAACTCCTACAATGAGCAGTTCTTC. Translated, it gives CATRLAVNSYNEQFF.

The chain's CDR3 is CASSLQGNGYTF. The CDR3 nucleotides are TGTGCCAGCTCGCTACAGGGGAATGGCTACACCTTC. V gene TRBV18 combines with J gene TRBJ1-2, with 7 bases fitting TRBD1. J gave up 6 bases and V 6 bases, and 4 bases lay outside the gene matches. The germline gives CDR1 KGHSH, CDR2 LQKENI. The CDR3 is made up of 12 amino acids.

This clone appeared once. This rearrangement joins TRBV11-2 to TRBJ2-5, with TRBD2 matching 9 bases. The CDR3 runs to 15 residues. Trimming at V came to 5 bases and at J to 5 bases, leaving 9 bases not matched to a gene. Germline assignment: CDR1 SGHAT and CDR2 FQNNGV. This chain's CDR3 is CASSTRGTSLETQYF. The CDR3 DNA reads as TGTGCCAGCAGCACCAGGGGGACTAGCCTCGAGACCCAGTACTTC. The full variable domain, its missing parts supplied by reference TRBV11-2 and TRBJ2-5, is EAGVAQSPRYKIIEKRQSVAFWCNPISGHATLYWYQQILGQGPKLLIQFQNNGVVDDSQLPKDRFSAERLKGVDSTLKIQPAKLEDSAVYLCASSTRGTSLETQYFGPGTRLLVL.

This chain joins TRBV14 and TRBJ2-1, with a tentative D call TRBD2 (5 bases). The CDR3 is made up of 13 amino acids. The V and J ends lost 4 bases and 10 bases respectively, with 14 bases between them. Germline V gives CDR1 SGHDN, CDR2 FVKESK. In DNA form, the CDR3 reads TGTGCCAGCAGCCCGGGGTCTTATGGCGAGCAGTTCTTC. This gives the protein CASSPGSYGEQFF.

This chain's CDR3 is CASSPRQGEEKLFF. The DNA for the CDR3 is TGTGCCAGCTCACCTCGACAGGGAGAAGAAAAACTGTTTTTT. V and J are TRBV18 and TRBJ1-4; 7 bases line up with TRBD1. The CDR3 is made up of 14 amino acids. CDR1 and CDR2 (germline): KGHSH, LQKENI. The J segment lost 8 bases and the V segment lost 3 bases, leaving 6 bases of the junction unmatched.

CDR3 residues: CASSLPPGTSNEKLFF. CDR3 sequence (DNA): TGTGCCAGCAGCTTACCGCCCGGGACTTCTAATGAAAAACTGTTTTTT. This rearrangement joins TRBV7-8 to TRBJ1-4, with D maybe TRBD1 (5 bases). The ends were cut back, 2 bases at V and 3 bases at J, with 13 bases in the middle. The CDR3 spans 16 residues. Per the germline V gene, CDR1 is SGHVS and CDR2 is FQNEAQ.

This chain uses TRBV19 with TRBJ1-3; D is ambiguous. The germline V gene encodes CDR1 LNHDA and CDR2 SQIVND (reference sequence). The CDR3 is 16 amino acids. Trimming removed 0 bases at V and 0 bases at J, with 9 bases between. The CDR3 protein is CASSIEHQDSGNTIYF. The CDR3 coding sequence is TGTGCCAGTAGTATAGAACACCAGGACTCTGGAAACACCATATATTTT. The full variable domain, rest sourced from reference TRBV19 and TRBJ1-3, is DGGITQSPKYLFRKEGQNVTLSCEQNLNHDAMYWYRQDPGQGLRLIYYSQIVNDFQKGDIAEGYSVSREKKESFPLTVTSAQKNPTAFYLCASSIEHQDSGNTIYFGEGSWLTVV.

The gene calls are TRBV19 and TRBJ2-5; D is perhaps TRBD2 (6 bases). Germline V gene data show CDR1 as LNHDA and CDR2 as SQIVND (reference sequence). CDR3 length equals 15 residues. V lost 5 bases to trimming and J lost 0 bases, with 13 bases between them. CDR3 protein: CASSAGPSYQETQYF. The CDR3 coding sequence is TGTGCCAGTAGTGCGGGGCCAAGTTACCAAGAGACCCAGTACTTC.

The chain carries TRBV10-3 and TRBJ1-2; a possible D gene is TRBD1 (6 bases). This CDR3 comprises 13 residues. Between the trimmed V and J ends, which lost 6 bases and 7 bases, there was a span of 15 bases. Germline CDR1 is ENHRY and CDR2 is SYGVKD. The CDR3 DNA sequence: TGTGCCATCAGAGAAGGGGGTTTCGGTGGCTACACCTTC. This gives the protein CAIREGGFGGYTF.

There are a few counts of this clone. Compared with germline, one end of the junction differs, possibly owing to a read error. The V and J genes are TRBV6-1 and TRBJ2-7; 9 nucleotides line up with TRBD1. The germline V gene has CDR1 MNHNS and CDR2 SASEGT. This CDR3 is built from 13 residues. Here the CDR3 reads CASSEDTGGERYF. The DNA for the CDR3 is TGTGCCAGCAGTGAAGACACAGGGGGCGAGCGGTACTTC.

This clone was observed a handful of times. The V call is TRBV24-1, the J call TRBJ2-3; possibly TRBD2 for D (5 bases). Germline-derived CDR1 and CDR2 are KGHDR and SFDVKD. The CDR3 contains 16 residues. V lost 1 base and J lost 2, with 12 bases in between. The CDR3 region is CATSDLVRGSTDTQYF. For the CDR3, the DNA is TGTGCCACCAGTGATTTAGTCCGCGGGTCCACAGATACGCAGTATTTT.

Here the CDR3 reads CASSSAGTGDEKLFF. In DNA, the CDR3 is TGCGCCAGCAGCTCAGCCGGGACAGGGGATGAAAAACTGTTTTTT. V and J are TRBV5-1 and TRBJ1-4; 10 nucleotides match TRBD1. There are 15 residues in the CDR3. After removal of 3 bases from V and 6 bases from J, the junction contained 5 bases not matched to a gene. CDR1 and CDR2 from the germline V gene are SGHRS and YFSETQ.

The chain links TRBV5-1 to TRBJ2-7; TRBD2 might be the D (6 bases). Trimming pared 4 bases from V and 5 bases from J, leaving 19 bases between. The CDR3 is 15 residues long. CDR1 is SGHRS, CDR2 YFSETQ, per germline. CDR3 in DNA: TGCGCCAGCAGCGCTCTAGCGACCGAGGGCCACGAGCAGTACTTC. This codes for CASSALATEGHEQYF.

The genes are TRBV27 and TRBJ2-2; possibly TRBD2 for D (6 bases). V lost 2 bases and J 0 bases, leaving 10 bases between the germline ends. The germline V gene has CDR1 MNHEY and CDR2 SMNVEV (reference sequence). The CDR3 has 16 amino acids. CDR3 sequence reads: CASSLRPGANTGELFF. The CDR3 bases are TGTGCCAGCAGTTTAAGACCGGGGGCGAACACCGGGGAGCTGTTTTTT.

V gene TRBV5-1 combines with J gene TRBJ2-5, with TRBD2 as a possible D gene (5 bases). The CDR3 covers 14 residues. V lost 4 bases to trimming and J lost 5 bases, with 15 bases between them. Germline loops: CDR1 SGHRS, CDR2 YFSETQ. The DNA of the CDR3 is TGCGCCAGCAGCCCCCGGGCGGGCGAGGAGACCCAGTACTTC. Translation: CASSPRAGEETQYF.

This clone was seen once. The chain has TRBV12-3 or TRBV12-4 and TRBJ1-1; D uncertain. The CDR3 consists of 13 residues. Trimming pared 3 bases from V and 4 bases from J, leaving 9 bases between. As DNA, the CDR3 is TGTGCCAGCAGTTTTTTTTCCGGCACTGAAGCTTTCTTT. Its translation: CASSFFSGTEAFF.

This rearrangement joins TRBV24-1 to TRBJ1-3; D is uncertain. The V gene lost 0 bases and the J gene lost 0 bases, with 8 bases spanning the gap. Germline-derived CDR1 and CDR2 are KGHDR and SFDVKD. The CDR3 has 16 amino acids. In DNA form, the CDR3 reads TGTGCCACCAGTGATTTGAACAGCCTCTCTGGAAACACCATATATTTT. This encodes CATSDLNSLSGNTIYF.

CDR3 DNA sequence: TGCGCCAGCAACGACCCGGGGAGGGGTGCTGGCTACACCTTC. Residues: CASNDPGRGAGYTF. The chain uses TRBV5-1 and TRBJ1-2; possibly TRBD1 for D (5 bases). In germline, CDR1 is SGHRS, CDR2 YFSETQ. The ends were cut back, 6 bases at V and 7 bases at J, with 19 bases in the middle. The length of the CDR3 is 14 residues.